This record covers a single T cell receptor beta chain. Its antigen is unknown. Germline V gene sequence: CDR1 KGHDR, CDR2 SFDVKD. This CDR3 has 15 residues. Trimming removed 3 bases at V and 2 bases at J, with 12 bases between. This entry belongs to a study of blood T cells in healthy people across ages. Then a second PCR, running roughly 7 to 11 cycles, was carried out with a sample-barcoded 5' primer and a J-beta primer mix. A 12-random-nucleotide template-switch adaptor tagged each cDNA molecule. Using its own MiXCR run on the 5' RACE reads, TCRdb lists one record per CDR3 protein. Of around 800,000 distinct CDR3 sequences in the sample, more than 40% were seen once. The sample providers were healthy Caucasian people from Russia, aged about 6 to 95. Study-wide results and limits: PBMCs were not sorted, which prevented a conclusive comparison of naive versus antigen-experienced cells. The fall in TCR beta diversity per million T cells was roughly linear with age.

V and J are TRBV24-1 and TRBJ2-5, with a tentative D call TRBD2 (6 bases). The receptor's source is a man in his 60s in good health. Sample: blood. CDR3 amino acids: CATSDPGDWQETQYF. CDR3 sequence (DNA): TGTGCCACCAGTGATCCCGGGGACTGGCAAGAGACCCAGTACTTC.